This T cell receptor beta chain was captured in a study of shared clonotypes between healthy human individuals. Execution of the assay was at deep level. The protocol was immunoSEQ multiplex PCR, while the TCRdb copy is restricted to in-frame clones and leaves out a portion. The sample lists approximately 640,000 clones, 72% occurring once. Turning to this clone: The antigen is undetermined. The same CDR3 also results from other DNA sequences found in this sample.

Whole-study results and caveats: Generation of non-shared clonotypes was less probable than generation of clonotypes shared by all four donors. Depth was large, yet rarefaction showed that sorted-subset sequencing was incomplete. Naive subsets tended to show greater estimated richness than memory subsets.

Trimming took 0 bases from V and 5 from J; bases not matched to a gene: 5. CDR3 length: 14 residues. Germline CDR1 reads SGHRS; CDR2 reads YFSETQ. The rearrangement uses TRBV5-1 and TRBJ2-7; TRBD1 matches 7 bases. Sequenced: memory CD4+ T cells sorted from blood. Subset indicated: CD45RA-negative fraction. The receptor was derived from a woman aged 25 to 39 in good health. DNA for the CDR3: TGCGCCAGCAGCTTGGGACAGGGTCTGCACGAGCAGTACTTC. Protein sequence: CASSLGQGLHEQYF.